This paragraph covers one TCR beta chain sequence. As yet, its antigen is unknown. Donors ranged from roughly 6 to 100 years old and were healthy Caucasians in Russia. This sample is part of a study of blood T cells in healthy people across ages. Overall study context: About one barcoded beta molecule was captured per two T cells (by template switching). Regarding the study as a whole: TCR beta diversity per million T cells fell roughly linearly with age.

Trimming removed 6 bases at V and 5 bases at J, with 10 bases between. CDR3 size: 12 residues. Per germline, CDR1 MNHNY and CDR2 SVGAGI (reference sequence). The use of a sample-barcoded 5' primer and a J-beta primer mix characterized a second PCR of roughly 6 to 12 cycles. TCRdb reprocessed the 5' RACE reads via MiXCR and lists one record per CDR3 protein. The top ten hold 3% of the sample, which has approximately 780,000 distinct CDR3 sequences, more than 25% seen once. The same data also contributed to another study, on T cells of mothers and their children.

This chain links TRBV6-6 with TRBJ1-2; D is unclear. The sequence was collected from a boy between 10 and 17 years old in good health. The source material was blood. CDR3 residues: CASSEVRYGYTF. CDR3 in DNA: TGTGCCAGCAGCGAAGTTCGTTATGGCTACACCTTC.